Listed here is a single T cell receptor (beta chain). Its antigen is still unknown. Produced via immunoSEQ multiplex PCR; TCRdb's table is partial and in-frame only. The sample consists of 1,500,000 or so clones, roughly 95% of them appearing once. These data belong to a study of shared clonotypes between healthy human individuals. Study observations and caveats: For naive CD4 cells, 5% to 6.5% of clonotypes were shared across a few donors. The study's rarefaction showed incomplete sorted-subset sequencing despite large depth.

CDR3 length: 16 residues. Between the trimmed V and J ends, which lost 1 base and 4 bases, there was a span of 13 bases. Per the germline V gene, CDR1 is SGHTA and CDR2 is FQGNSA. This sequence originates from a man younger than 45 in good health. The chain links TRBV7-2 to TRBJ2-2; D may be TRBD2 (6 bases). Sequences were obtained from naive CD4+ T cells sorted from blood. The subset denotes: CD45RA+ positively selected. For the CDR3, the DNA is TGTGCCAGCAGCTTAGTGACCACTAGCTTCACCGGGGAGCTGTTTTTT. Encoded protein: CASSLVTTSFTGELFF.